The 2 T cell receptor beta chains presented below share a single source sample, sequenced in a study of blood T cells in healthy people across ages. Primers used in a second PCR of about 7 to 12 cycles were a sample-barcoded 5' primer and a J-beta primer mix. TCRdb reprocessed the 5' RACE reads via MiXCR and lists one record per CDR3 protein. This table holds fewer than 2,000,000 distinct CDR3 sequences, 35% to 50% found once. Source material: blood. Receptors were obtained from a human donor in good health.

This clonotype was found a few times. The V and J genes are TRBV12-3 or TRBV12-4 and TRBJ2-3; tentative D call: TRBD2 (7 bases). Trimming shortened V by 6 bases and J by 4 bases, and 20 bases separated the two germline ends. This CDR3 is built from 16 residues. DNA for the CDR3: TGTGCCAGCAGCCACTACCGGGGGGCGTTTTCAGATACGCAGTATTTT. Translating it yields CASSHYRGAFSDTQYF.

The genes are TRBV9 and TRBJ2-7, with D perhaps being TRBD1 or TRBD2 (6 bases each). Germline lookup yields CDR1 SGDLS and CDR2 YYNGEE. V was clipped by 3 bases and J by 0 bases, with 10 bases between them. This CDR3 contains 14 residues. The CDR3 DNA follows: TGTGCCAGCAGCGCGGGGGCAGGCTCCTACGAGCAGTACTTC. Protein: CASSAGAGSYEQYF.